The sequence of this T cell receptor beta chain was determined in a study of STAT3 mutations in large granular lymphocyte leukemia. Study-level background: Canonical activating STAT3 mutations were detected in roughly half of the longitudinally sequenced T-LGLL patients. More than half of T-LGLL patients received immunosuppressive therapy. Study results and caveats: Persisting codominant clonotypes may have hidden a small pathogenic clone. Every T-cell large granular lymphocyte leukemia patient had at least one immunodominant TCR beta clonotype. All newly emerging clones after therapy were STAT3 wild type.

Comments on this clone: Its specificity is unknown.

The CDR3 length is 14 residues. Germline V gene data show CDR1 as SQVTM and CDR2 as ANQGSEA. With 1 base removed from V and 5 bases from J, the gap between germline ends came to 14 bases. The assay was immunoSEQ multiplex PCR, and TCRdb's table has in-frame clones only and misses some. The sample lists over 25,000 clones; about 80% were seen once. The material sequenced was peripheral blood mononuclear cells. This rearrangement joins TRBV29-1 to TRBJ2-5; D uncertain. The receptor comes from a woman in her forties or fifties with T-cell large granular lymphocyte leukemia. Some clones in this sample may be carry-over from other donors' samples. In nucleotides, the CDR3 is TGCAGCGTTGAAGGGCTAGACGGCACGGAGACCCAGTACTTC. Its protein is CSVEGLDGTETQYF.